This T cell receptor (beta chain) is drawn from a study of vaccination and CD4 T cells after COVID-19 (dated 2022 in TCRdb). As for the study more broadly: Convalescent patients had a positive SARS-CoV-2 result on nasal swab PCR, and of these patients, several had mild disease and one had severe disease. The convalescent cohort comprised six males and four females, including two Hispanic individuals, seven Caucasians, two Asians and one multiracial person. Participants received two doses of either the Pfizer-BioNTech BNT162b2 vaccine (n=8) or the Moderna mRNA-1273 vaccine (n=2). Post-COVID blood samples were collected from convalescent patients a median of approximately 93 days after diagnosis, with a range of roughly 35 to 161 days. Post-vaccine blood samples were collected a median of about 66 days after the second vaccine dose, ranging from about 13 to 250 days. The cultures were stimulated with overlapping spike peptide pools from SARS-CoV-2 and from the common cold coronaviruses HCoV-NL63, HCoV-OC43 and HCoV-229E. Control cultures used a CEFX viral epitope pool as positive control, an HIV-1 Nef peptide pool as negative control, or no peptide. In over 8 COVID-19 convalescent patients and a few infection-naive healthy vaccine recipients, the spike-specific CD4+ TCR repertoire before mRNA vaccination was compared with the repertoire after mRNA vaccination.

The cysteine opens and the phenylalanine closes a CDR3 of 13 amino acids. The kept DNA is CDR3 alone, 39 bases in frame from the first base. V is reduced by 0 bases and J by 9 bases, leaving a spacing of 11 bases between them. CDR1 and CDR2 (DFQATT, SNEGSKA) derive from the germline V gene (reference sequence). Points the paper makes about the study in general: In convalescent patients, a median 86.3% of post-vaccine SARS-CoV-2-reactive clones were detected only after vaccination, and vaccine-specific priming was suggested by this finding. In convalescent patients, nearly all vaccine-specific clones (304 of 307) were found to be mono-reactive for SARS-CoV-2 spike rather than cross-reactive with common cold coronaviruses. Although the median number of SARS-CoV-2-reactive clonotypes went up from more than 20 after infection to some 40 after vaccination, the increase was not significant. Relatively few convalescent patients were included in the study, and early timepoints after natural infection were not analyzed.

Library preparation was by PCR. DNA from cultured CD4+ T cells underwent TCR sequencing with the Oncomine TCR Beta short-read assay at the Johns Hopkins FTIC core. Genomic DNA was extracted from the cultured CD4+ T cells with the QIAamp micro DNA kit. Oncomine TCR Beta libraries from cultured CD4+ T cells were pooled using unique dual indexes and sequenced on an Illumina iSeq 100. The paper's data handling went like this. Non-productive sequences were filtered out, and CDR3s that did not start with C, did not end with F or W, or were shorter than 7 amino acids were discarded. Antigen-specific clonotypes were identified using the MANAFEST web application through comparison of peptide-stimulated wells with reference and other culture wells. Positive clones required FDR below 0.05, an odds ratio above 5, and productive frequency above 0.1% in at least two of three replicate wells. Clonotypes that were significantly expanded in both SARS-CoV-2 spike wells and at least one common cold coronavirus spike condition were defined as cross-reactive. Levenshtein distances (stringdist) and unrooted phylogenetic trees (ape) in R version 3.6.1 were used to assess CDR3 homology. The public reads were reanalyzed by TCRdb: fastp trimming at Q25, MiXCR alignment, in-frame beta chains only. When rows share a CDR3 protein, they turn into one entry using the most common DNA and genes. The V and J calls reflect TCRdb's pipeline rather than the authors' work. This sample is represented by roughly 8,000 distinct CDR3 sequences; approximately 51% of them were singletons. 40% of the sample comes from the top ten.

As regards this clonotype: The target of this receptor is not known. Base-call qualities are not available, and no considerably larger clone is one nucleotide away.

The treatment or condition label, read with the paper, signifies: approximately 11-day PBMC culture with coronavirus spike peptide pools or control peptides (ViraFEST assay). To expand antigen-specific T cells with peptide pools and then pick out the expanded clonotypes through TCR sequencing, the study relied on the ViraFEST assay. Positive SARS-CoV-2 PCR tests in the convalescent patients dated from March to December 2020, before Alpha, Beta and Delta variants emerged in the United States. Each well held 2 million to 2.5 million PBMCs cultured with approximately 10 ug/ml peptide pools in IMDM containing approximately 5% human AB serum and 9 to 10 IU/ml IL-2. Half of the culture medium was replaced with fresh IL-2-containing medium on days 3 and 7. After 9 to 11 days of culture, CD4+ T cells were isolated by negative selection with the EasySep CD4+ T cell isolation kit. PBMCs were separated from whole blood using Ficoll-Paque Plus gradient centrifugation and then either used fresh or cryopreserved at -140C. In general, triplicate wells were set up for every culture condition.

The sample comprised CD4+ T cells from blood, cultured in vitro. This TCR was sampled from a human donor who had recovered from COVID-19. The rearranged chain carries TRBV20-1 and TRBJ2-2; no D gene can be assigned with confidence. In nucleotides, the sequence is TGCAGTGCTAGAGATCTGATCACAAGGGAGCTGTTTTTT. It translates as CSARDLITRELFF.